The entry that follows covers one TCR beta chain sequence. Its antigen is not identified. TCRdb passed the RT-PCR reads through MiXCR, listing each CDR3 protein once. The top ten hold roughly 10% of the sample, which has under 850,000 distinct CDR3 sequences, 15% to 20% seen once. The CDR3 covers 15 residues. Germline V gene lookup returns CDR1 DFQATT and CDR2 SNEGSKA (reference sequence). V was trimmed by 3 bases and J by 0 bases, leaving 12 bases between them. The data derive from a study of response to subunit inactivated influenza vaccine. Study findings and constraints: That few new T cells are recruited by each seasonal influenza vaccination was the authors' suggestion.

The chain employs TRBV20-1 and TRBJ2-1; D is unclear. This TCR was recovered from a man aged 45-65 years who received an inactivated influenza vaccine. Sequenced here: PBMCs from blood, sampled less than 6 days after vaccination. This CDR3 reads CSARDGQSSYNEQFF. DNA for the CDR3: TGCAGTGCTAGGGATGGGCAGAGCTCCTACAATGAGCAGTTCTTC.